This T cell receptor beta chain stems from a study of blood T cell repertoires in COVID-19. Background on the study: From T cells, B-cell-depleted T cells, or PBMCs came the material, which was cDNA or gDNA.

The germline V gene encodes CDR1 KGHDR and CDR2 SFDVKD. The length of the CDR3 is 15 residues. Trimming removed 0 bases from V and 3 bases from J; junction bases left unmatched: 2. Original data processing: Estimation of nucleated cell counts was performed using reference gene primer amplification. Generated by immunoSEQ multiplex PCR, the TCRdb table keeps only in-frame clones and is missing some. Clonal size and the V and J genes are those of that table, whereas D and trimming came from the DNA. The table has tens of thousands of clones, 80% to 90% seen once; the top ten hold 9% to 10%. The genes are TRBV24-1 and TRBJ2-5; TRBD2 agrees at 8 bases. This clonotype was sampled from a man aged 55 to 70 in a cohort sampled during active COVID-19. The sequenced sample was peripheral blood. The CDR3 protein is CATSDLSGGKETQYF. The DNA for the CDR3 is TGTGCCACCAGTGATTTGTCGGGGGGGAAAGAGACCCAGTACTTC.